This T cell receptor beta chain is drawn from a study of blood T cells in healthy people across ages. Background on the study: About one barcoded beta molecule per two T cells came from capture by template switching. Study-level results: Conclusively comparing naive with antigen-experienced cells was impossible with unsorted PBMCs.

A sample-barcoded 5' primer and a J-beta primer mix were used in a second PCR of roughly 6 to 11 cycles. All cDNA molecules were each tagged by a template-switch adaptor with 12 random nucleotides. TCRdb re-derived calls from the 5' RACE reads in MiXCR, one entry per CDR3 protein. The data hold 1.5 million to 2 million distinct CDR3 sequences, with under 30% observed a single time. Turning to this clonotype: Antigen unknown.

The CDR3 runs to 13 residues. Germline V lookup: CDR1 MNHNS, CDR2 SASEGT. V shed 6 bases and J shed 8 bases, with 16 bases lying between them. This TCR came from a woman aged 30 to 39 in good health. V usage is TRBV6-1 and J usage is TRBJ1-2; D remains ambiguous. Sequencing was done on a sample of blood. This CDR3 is CASSASSYRGYTF. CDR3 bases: TGTGCCAGCAGCGCCTCATCATATCGCGGCTACACCTTC.